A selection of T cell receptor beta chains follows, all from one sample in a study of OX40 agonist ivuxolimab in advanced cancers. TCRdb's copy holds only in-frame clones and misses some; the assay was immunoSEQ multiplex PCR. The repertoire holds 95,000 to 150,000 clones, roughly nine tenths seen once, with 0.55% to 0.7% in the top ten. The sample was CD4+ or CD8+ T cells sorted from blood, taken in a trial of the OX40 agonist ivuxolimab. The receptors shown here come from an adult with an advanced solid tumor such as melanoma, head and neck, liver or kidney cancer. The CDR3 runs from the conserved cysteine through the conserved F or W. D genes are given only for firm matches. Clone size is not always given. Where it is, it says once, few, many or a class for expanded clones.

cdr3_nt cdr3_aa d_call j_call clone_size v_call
TGTGCCAGCAGCCTCGCCGGGACAGGGGGTATCAATGAGCAGTTCTTC CASSLAGTGGINEQFF TRBD1 TRBJ2-1 NA TRBV14
TGTGCCATCAGTGAGGATAGCAATCAGCCCCAGCATTTT CAISEDSNQPQHF NA TRBJ1-5 NA TRBV10-3
TGTGCCAGCTGTAGGCTAGCGAAAGAGACCCAGTACTTC CASCRLAKETQYF NA TRBJ2-5 NA TRBV7-2
TGTGCCAGCAGTTTTGGAGATGCCAAAAACATTCAGTACTTC CASSFGDAKNIQYF NA TRBJ2-4 NA TRBV28
TGCGCCAGCAGCCAAGCGGGGGGACTTAGCGGGGATACGCAGTATTTT CASSQAGGLSGDTQYF TRBD2 TRBJ2-3 NA TRBV4-1
TGCGCCAGCAAGGGGGCAGCTGGGACCCTAAATTCACCCCTCCACTTT CASKGAAGTLNSPLHF TRBD1 TRBJ1-6 NA TRBV4-3
TGTGCCAGCGGCAGTTCGGAGCACCTTTACTATGGCTACACCTTC CASGSSEHLYYGYTF NA TRBJ1-2 NA TRBV28
TGTGCCAGCACCCAGGACCGCTTTGGCAATCAGCCCCAGCATTTT CASTQDRFGNQPQHF NA TRBJ1-5 NA TRBV6-5
TGTGCCAGCAGTACCCCGACAGGCAATCAGCCCCAGCATTTT CASSTPTGNQPQHF NA TRBJ1-5 NA TRBV6-5
TGCGCCAGCGGGGATCTACAGGGGGATACTGAAGCTTTCTTT CASGDLQGDTEAFF TRBD1 TRBJ1-1 NA TRBV10-1
TGTGCCAGCAGCCCGCAGGGGCCCTACGAGCAGTACTTC CASSPQGPYEQYF NA TRBJ2-7 NA TRBV7-2
TGTGCCACCAGCCCGTCATGGTACACTGAAGCTTTCTTT CATSPSWYTEAFF NA TRBJ1-1 NA TRBV15
TGCGCCAGCACCCAAGGGGGGCCAATTGACAGAGGCGAGCAGTACTTC CASTQGGPIDRGEQYF NA TRBJ2-7 NA TRBV10-1
TGCGCCAGCAGCTTGGATCTGGTCGAGCAGTACTTC CASSLDLVEQYF NA TRBJ2-7 NA TRBV5-1
TGTGCCAGCAGCTTGGATTATACGCAGTATTTT CASSLDYTQYF NA TRBJ2-3 NA TRBV5-5
TGTGCCAGTAGTATAGGAGCGGGGGCCGGGGGAGAGACCCAGTACTTC CASSIGAGAGGETQYF TRBD2 TRBJ2-5 NA TRBV19
TGTGCCAGCAGTTCCCCACAGGGCTATCAGCCCCAGCATTTT CASSSPQGYQPQHF NA TRBJ1-5 once TRBV28
TGTGCCAGCAGTCCCCGCATGAATTCACCCCTCCACTTT CASSPRMNSPLHF NA TRBJ1-6 NA TRBV28
TGTGCCAGCAGCTTAGTGGGAGGGGGTGTGAACACCATATATTTT CASSLVGGGVNTIYF NA TRBJ1-3 NA TRBV7-2
TGTGCCAGCAGCTTGGCCGGGACAGACTATGGCTACACCTTC CASSLAGTDYGYTF TRBD1 TRBJ1-2 NA TRBV5-4
TGTGCCAGCAGTCCAAGGGTAAGGCAGAATCAGCCCCAGCATTTT CASSPRVRQNQPQHF NA TRBJ1-5 once TRBV28
TGTGCCAGCAGTTTGGGGCAGGCCAAAGAAAAACTGTTTTTT CASSLGQAKEKLFF NA TRBJ1-4 NA TRBV28
TGTGCCAGCAGCATCACCCCGGGACAGGGGAATGAAAAACTGTTTTTT CASSITPGQGNEKLFF TRBD1 TRBJ1-4 NA TRBV7-8
TGTGCCAGCAGCTGGCTCCAAGATAATTCACCCCTCCACTTT CASSWLQDNSPLHF NA TRBJ1-6 NA TRBV6-1
TGCGCCAGCAGTGTGAACTCCCGCGAGCAGTACTTC CASSVNSREQYF NA TRBJ2-7 NA TRBV10-1
TGTGCCAGCAGCCCCCTGACAGGGCAAAAGTTGGGGAAAAACTATGGCTACACCTTC CASSPLTGQKLGKNYGYTF TRBD1 TRBJ1-2 NA TRBV7-9
TGTGCCAGCAGTGACCGAAATCGGGCGCGGGGACAGCTTAAGTATGGCTACACCTTC CASSDRNRARGQLKYGYTF TRBD1 TRBJ1-2 NA TRBV2
TGTGCCAGCAGCTTAGGCGTTAGCGGGGCTTTCACCGGGGAGCTGTTTTTT CASSLGVSGAFTGELFF TRBD2 TRBJ2-2 NA TRBV7-2
TGCGCCAGCAGCTCCGGACTAGCGGGGGGATATGAGCAGTTCTTC CASSSGLAGGYEQFF TRBD2 TRBJ2-1 NA TRBV5-1